The 7 T cell receptor beta chains listed next were all sequenced from one sample in a study of T cell clones after liver transplantation. This table comes from immunoSEQ multiplex PCR, and its TCRdb copy is limited to in-frame clones, with some not included. The data show approximately 100,000 clones, approximately 78% seen once. This material consisted of CD4+ T cells from blood, taken before liver transplant. The receptors shown here come from a human donor who received a liver transplant.

The chain employs TRBV5-4 and TRBJ2-4; D might be TRBD1 (5 bases). CDR1 is SGHNT, CDR2 YYREEE, per germline (reference sequence). The CDR3 runs to 13 residues. Trimming stripped 0 bases from V and 6 bases from J, with 7 bases between. The CDR3 region is CASSLDRLNIQYF. In nucleotides, the CDR3 is TGTGCCAGCAGCTTGGACAGGTTAAACATTCAGTACTTC.

The rearrangement joins TRBV2 to TRBJ2-7; D perhaps matches TRBD2 (5 bases). Germline assignment: CDR1 SNHLY and CDR2 FYNNEI. The CDR3 has 15 residues. V lost 4 bases and J 0 bases, leaving 13 bases between the germline ends. The CDR3 region has the DNA TGTGCCAGCAGTGTGGAAGCGAGGGCCTCCTACGAGCAGTACTTC. It specifies CASSVEARASYEQYF.

The rearrangement uses TRBV27 and TRBJ1-5; maybe TRBD1 (6 bases). CDR3 length: 16 residues. Germline V gives CDR1 MNHEY, CDR2 SMNVEV (reference sequence). V was cut by 2 bases and J by 1 base, with 12 bases left in between. The CDR3 DNA reads TGTGCCAGCAGTTTAAGCGTAGGGGGAAGCAATCAGCCCCAGCATTTT. This encodes CASSLSVGGSNQPQHF.

This chain links TRBV28 with TRBJ1-1; TRBD1 is a possible D gene (5 bases). Germline V gene sequence: CDR1 MDHEN, CDR2 SYDVKM. The V end lost 3 bases, the J end lost 3 bases, and 17 bases lay between the germline ends. The CDR3 covers 16 residues. CDR3 sequence (DNA): TGTGCCAGCAGTTTGCCCGGAAGGGCAGGGTACACTGAAGCTTTCTTT. Protein: CASSLPGRAGYTEAFF. The full variable domain, with the rest looked up from reference TRBV28 and TRBJ1-1, is DVKVTQSSRYLVKRTGEKVFLECVQDMDHENMFWYRQDPGLGLRLIYFSYDVKMKEKGDIPEGYSVSREKKERFSLILESASTNQTSMYLCASSLPGRAGYTEAFFGQGTRLTVV.

The gene calls are TRBV4-2 and TRBJ2-3, with 10 bases fitting TRBD2. The CDR3 is 16 amino acids. Germline V gene data show CDR1 as LGHNA and CDR2 as YNFKEQ. Trimming took 4 bases from V and 3 from J; bases not matched to a gene: 7. In DNA, the CDR3 is TGTGCCAGCAGCCCAAGGACTAGCGGATTTACAGATACGCAGTATTTT. As protein: CASSPRTSGFTDTQYF.

This chain links TRBV7-7 with TRBJ1-4; D is perhaps TRBD1 (5 bases). Between the trimmed V and J ends, which lost 5 bases and 8 bases, there was a span of 15 bases. The CDR3 is 14 residues long. The germline V gene encodes CDR1 SSHAT and CDR2 FNYEAQ (reference sequence). The CDR3 loop is CASSPLAKGEKLFF. The CDR3 nucleotides read TGTGCCAGCAGCCCCCTAGCAAAGGGGGAAAAACTGTTTTTT.

The chain couples TRBV5-1 to TRBJ2-7, with TRBD2 as a possible D gene (6 bases). V lost 2 bases and J lost 3, with 18 bases in between. The germline gives CDR1 SGHRS, CDR2 YFSETQ. This CDR3 contains 16 residues. Here the CDR3 DNA reads TGCGCCAGCAGCTTTATTCTCGGAGGGACCAACTACGAGCAGTACTTC. As protein: CASSFILGGTNYEQYF.